Listed below are T cell receptor beta chains from one sample, sequenced in a study of blood T cell repertoires in COVID-19. The data were produced by immunoSEQ multiplex PCR, yet TCRdb's version contains in-frame clones alone and is incomplete. The sample records 220,000 or so clones, 80% to 85% being singletons. Sequences were obtained from peripheral blood. Receptors originate from a man in his thirties or forties with active or convalescent COVID-19. The CDR3 runs from the conserved cysteine through the conserved F or W. Fields, in order: clone size, D gene, J gene, V gene, CDR3 DNA, CDR3 protein. D genes are given only for firm matches. Part of the rows lack a size; the others show once, few, many or a class for expanded clones.

-,TRBD2,TRBJ2-1,TRBV7-9,TGTGCCAGCAACCTTGGGACTAGCGGGAGGGCAAGGTACAATGAGCAGTTCTTC,CASNLGTSGRARYNEQFF
-,TRBD1,TRBJ2-2,TRBV6-5,TGTGCCAGTAGACAGGGGGCCGGCACCGGGGAGCTGTTTTTT,CASRQGAGTGELFF
-,-,TRBJ1-2,TRBV3-1/TRBV3-2,TGTGCCAGCAGCCAAGCTAGTCAGGGGTTGGGCTACACCTTC,CASSQASQGLGYTF
-,-,TRBJ2-7,TRBV5-1,TGCGCCAGCAGCCTCAGCGTTCCCTACGAGCAGTACTTC,CASSLSVPYEQYF
-,TRBD1,TRBJ1-4,TRBV5-1,TGCGCCAGCACCCCCAGGACAGGGACTAATGAAAAACTGTTTTTT,CASTPRTGTNEKLFF
-,-,TRBJ2-4,TRBV21-1,TGTGCCAGCAGCAAAGCGGGTAGGGGGTCCCGCTGGGCCAAAAACATTCAGTACTTC,CASSKAGRGSRWAKNIQYF
-,-,TRBJ1-6,TRBV7-2,TGTGCCAGCAGCTTACAGATCTCCTATAATTCACCCCTCCACTTT,CASSLQISYNSPLHF
once,TRBD1,TRBJ1-4,TRBV19,TGTGCCAGTAGTATAACCGGGACAGGGTATGAAAAACTGTTTTTT,CASSITGTGYEKLFF
-,-,TRBJ1-2,TRBV7-9,TGTGCCAGCAGCGCACCTTTTACGCCCACGGACAGTATCGGCTACACCTTC,CASSAPFTPTDSIGYTF
-,-,TRBJ1-5,TRBV19,TGTGCCAGTAGTATACTCGACAGGACAAGGCCCCAGCATTTT,CASSILDRTRPQHF
-,TRBD1,TRBJ2-7,TRBV6-5,TGTGCCAGCCGGTCAGGGGGCTTCTACGAGCAGTACTTC,CASRSGGFYEQYF
-,TRBD2,TRBJ2-1,TRBV28,TGTGCCAGCAGCCCAAGCGGGAGGGGGTTGGGCGAGCAGTTCTTC,CASSPSGRGLGEQFF
-,-,TRBJ1-5,TRBV28,TGTGCCAGCACCCCAGGGTTAAGTCAGCCCCAGCATTTT,CASTPGLSQPQHF
-,TRBD2,TRBJ2-3,TRBV5-1,TGCGCCAGCAGCGGACTAGCGGGGAGCACAGATACGCAGTATTTT,CASSGLAGSTDTQYF
-,TRBD2,TRBJ2-5,TRBV5-1,TGCGCCAGCAGCTTGGCCGGGACTAGCGGGAGTGAGACCCAGTACTTC,CASSLAGTSGSETQYF
-,-,TRBJ2-6,TRBV19,TGTGCCAGTAAAGTCCCAGGGAACGGGGCCAACGTCCTGACTTTC,CASKVPGNGANVLTF
-,-,TRBJ2-7,TRBV18,TGTGCCAGCTCACCTTTGGGACAAACCTACGAGCAGTACTTC,CASSPLGQTYEQYF
-,TRBD1,TRBJ2-1,TRBV2,TGTGCCAGCGATAAGACAGGGGTGGTGAGGGAGCAGTTCTTC,CASDKTGVVREQFF
-,-,TRBJ1-1,TRBV6-5,TGTGCCAGCAGAGGGGCCGGGGCGGGGGACACTGAAGCTTTCTTT,CASRGAGAGDTEAFF
-,-,TRBJ2-7,TRBV12-3/TRBV12-4,TGTGCCAGCAGTTCTGCTATAGTCTACGAGCAGTACTTC,CASSSAIVYEQYF
-,-,TRBJ1-1,TRBV7-9,TGTGCCAGCAGCTTAAGTTTCTTAGGGGGCACTGAAGCTTTCTTT,CASSLSFLGGTEAFF
-,-,TRBJ2-2,TRBV6-5,TGTGCCAGCAGTTACTTGCGGAGGGTGAACACCGGGGAGCTGTTTTTT,CASSYLRRVNTGELFF
-,TRBD1,TRBJ2-3,TRBV5-1,TGCGCCAGCAGCTTAAGGACAGGGGGCGCGACAGATACGCAGTATTTT,CASSLRTGGATDTQYF
-,-,TRBJ1-5,TRBV2,TGTGCCAGCAGTGATGACGGGAATCAGCCCCAGCATTTT,CASSDDGNQPQHF
once,TRBD1,TRBJ1-2,TRBV2,TGTGCCAGCAGTGAAATGGGGACAGGGGGCATCTATGGCTACACCTTC,CASSEMGTGGIYGYTF
-,TRBD1,TRBJ1-2,TRBV28,TGTGCCAGCAGGCGGACAGGGACAGTCTATGGCTACACCTTC,CASRRTGTVYGYTF
-,TRBD1,TRBJ2-1,TRBV7-7,TGTGCCAGCAGCCCCGGACAGGGCCCTTACAATGAGCAGTTCTTC,CASSPGQGPYNEQFF
-,-,TRBJ2-6,TRBV7-2,TGTGCCAGCAGCTTAGCGGCCGGGGTCAGCTCTGGGGCCAACGTCCTGACTTTC,CASSLAAGVSSGANVLTF
once,-,TRBJ1-3,TRBV6-5,TGTGCCAGCGTTTTCAGGTGTTCTGGAAACACCATATATTTT,CASVFRCSGNTIYF
-,-,TRBJ2-7,TRBV7-8,TGTGCCAGCAGCTTACGACAACAGACCTACGAGCAGTACTTC,CASSLRQQTYEQYF
-,-,TRBJ1-6,TRBV19,TGTGCCAGTAGCCCCGGGCAGGGCACTTCACCCCTCCACTTT,CASSPGQGTSPLHF
-,TRBD2,TRBJ2-7,TRBV7-2,TGTGCCAGCAGCTTAAGTCTAGCGGACTACGAGCAGTACTTC,CASSLSLADYEQYF
-,TRBD1,TRBJ2-7,TRBV27,TGTGCCAGCAGTCCACGGACAGGGGGGGTCTACGAGCAGTACTTC,CASSPRTGGVYEQYF
once,TRBD1,TRBJ1-6,TRBV5-1,TGCGCCAGCAGCTTGGGGGCTGGACAGGGGAATTCACCCCTCCACTTT,CASSLGAGQGNSPLHF
-,TRBD1,TRBJ1-6,TRBV6-5,TGTGCCAGCAGTCGGGACAGGGCAGGGAATTCACCCCTCCACTTT,CASSRDRAGNSPLHF
-,-,TRBJ1-4,TRBV27,TGTGCCAGCAGTTCTTGGGGGCACAGCGGTGAAAAACTGTTTTTT,CASSSWGHSGEKLFF
-,TRBD1,TRBJ1-5,TRBV19,TGTGCCAGTAGCATTACGGACAGGGGGATCAGCAATCAGCCCCAGCATTTT,CASSITDRGISNQPQHF
-,-,TRBJ2-5,TRBV3-1/TRBV3-2,TGTGCCAGCAGCCAAGAGGCAGCGGTCCAAGAGACCCAGTACTTC,CASSQEAAVQETQYF
-,-,TRBJ2-7,TRBV15,TGTGCCACCAGCCCCTGGGGCAAGGAATTCGAGCAGTACTTC,CATSPWGKEFEQYF